The source of this T cell receptor (beta chain) is a study of blood T cell repertoires in COVID-19. About the study: T cells, B-cell-depleted T cells, or PBMCs supplied cDNA or gDNA.

V shed 4 bases and J shed 1 base, with 22 bases lying between them. CDR1 is SGHKS, CDR2 YYEKEE, per germline (reference sequence). The CDR3 spans 18 residues. Seattle's cohort entered during active infection and was followed longitudinally. Original data processing: Researchers report that nucleated cell counts were estimated from reference gene primer amplification. Sequenced by immunoSEQ multiplex PCR; TCRdb stores in-frame clones only, minus some. For V, J and clone size, that table is used; D and trimming come from the DNA. The table shows around 200,000 clones, with about 83% occurring only once. This clone was seen just once.

V usage is TRBV5-5 and J usage is TRBJ2-3, with D perhaps TRBD2 (5 bases). The receptor was derived from a woman younger than 45 with COVID-19, enrolled during active disease. Sequenced input: peripheral blood. This CDR3 reads CASSGKSGKLVGTDTQYF. DNA for the CDR3: TGTGCCAGCAGCGGAAAATCGGGGAAGCTGGTGGGCACAGATACGCAGTATTTT.